This T cell receptor (beta chain) was obtained from a study of blood T cell repertoires in COVID-19. For the study at large: Acute and convalescent COVID-19 samples came from the United States, Italy and Spain. PBMCs, B-cell-depleted T cells, or T cells provided the cDNA or gDNA that made up the material.

The authors' processing: For nucleated cells, counts were estimated from reference gene primer amplification. The data were produced by immunoSEQ multiplex PCR, yet TCRdb's version contains in-frame clones alone and is incomplete. V and J calls and clone size come straight from that table; D and trimming were deduced from the DNA. The sample consists of roughly 210,000 clones, 88% of them appearing once. The sequence was obtained from a man in his 70s with acute or convalescent COVID-19. The sequencing input was peripheral blood.

The CDR3 DNA reads TGTGCCAGCAGTTTACTGGGAGGGTCCATTGTCATTCAGTACTTC. Amino acid sequence: CASSLLGGSIVIQYF. The rearrangement links TRBV28 to TRBJ2-4, with 7 positions matching TRBD2. The CDR3 has 15 amino acids. V was clipped by 2 bases and J by 9 bases; unmatched bases: 10. The germline CDR1 and CDR2 sequences are MDHEN and SYDVKM.